These T cell receptor beta chains were read from a single sample in a study of T cells in Graves' hyperthyroidism and ophthalmopathy. TCRdb analysed the multiplex PCR reads with MiXCR anew, one entry per CDR3 protein. The data hold 550,000 to 600,000 distinct CDR3 sequences, with approximately 15% observed a single time. Sequenced material: blood. The receptors stem from a woman under 30 with Graves' ophthalmopathy. Each CDR3 is given with its conserved first and last residue. The D gene is left open where the match is weak. Clone sizes are given selectively: once, few, many, or a class where the clone is expanded.

clone_size: -
v_call: TRBV20-1
d_call: TRBD2
j_call: TRBJ2-7
cdr3_aa: CSARGTSGSRTYEQYF
cdr3_nt: TGCAGTGCTAGAGGGACTAGCGGGAGCAGGACCTACGAGCAGTACTTC

clone_size: many
v_call: TRBV2
d_call: -
j_call: TRBJ1-6
cdr3_aa: CASSPDGFSSPLHF
cdr3_nt: TGTGCCAGCAGTCCTGACGGTTTTTCTTCACCCCTCCACTTT

clone_size: many
v_call: TRBV10-3
d_call: -
j_call: TRBJ1-2
cdr3_aa: CAISGEAHGYTF
cdr3_nt: TGTGCCATCAGTGGTGAGGCACACGGCTACACCTTC

clone_size: many
v_call: TRBV7-8
d_call: -
j_call: TRBJ1-2
cdr3_aa: CASRLGDGDGYTF
cdr3_nt: TGTGCCAGCAGGCTGGGCGACGGCGATGGCTACACCTTC

clone_size: many
v_call: TRBV11-1
d_call: -
j_call: TRBJ1-2
cdr3_aa: CASSLSQPYNYGYTF
cdr3_nt: TGTGCCAGCAGCTTATCCCAGCCCTATAACTATGGCTACACCTTC

clone_size: -
v_call: TRBV12-3/TRBV12-4
d_call: TRBD1
j_call: TRBJ1-5
cdr3_aa: CASSNGQGDQPQHF
cdr3_nt: TGTGCCAGCAGCAACGGACAGGGAGATCAGCCCCAGCATTTT

clone_size: few
v_call: TRBV6-1
d_call: -
j_call: TRBJ2-2
cdr3_aa: CASRLHTGELFF
cdr3_nt: TGTGCCAGCAGGCTGCACACCGGGGAGCTGTTTTTT

clone_size: -
v_call: TRBV6-1
d_call: -
j_call: TRBJ2-5
cdr3_aa: CASSQDRWETQYF
cdr3_nt: TGTGCCAGCAGCCAAGACCGTTGGGAGACCCAGTACTTC

clone_size: many
v_call: TRBV5-8
d_call: TRBD1
j_call: TRBJ2-7
cdr3_aa: CASSLGTGGSEQYF
cdr3_nt: TGTGCCAGCAGCTTGGGAACAGGGGGCAGCGAGCAGTACTTC

clone_size: -
v_call: TRBV19
d_call: -
j_call: TRBJ1-1
cdr3_aa: CASSLTRVRTEAFF
cdr3_nt: TGTGCCAGTAGTTTAACTAGGGTACGGACTGAAGCTTTCTTT

clone_size: many
v_call: TRBV9
d_call: -
j_call: TRBJ2-7
cdr3_aa: CASSVGSGEGGAYEQYF
cdr3_nt: TGTGCCAGCAGCGTAGGTTCGGGGGAGGGGGGTGCCTACGAGCAGTACTTC

clone_size: many
v_call: TRBV28
d_call: TRBD1
j_call: TRBJ2-7
cdr3_aa: CASSQGPGGGYEQYF
cdr3_nt: TGTGCCAGCAGCCAAGGTCCAGGGGGCGGGTACGAGCAGTACTTC

clone_size: many
v_call: TRBV7-2
d_call: -
j_call: TRBJ2-5
cdr3_aa: CASSLRAVPGEETQYF
cdr3_nt: TGTGCCAGCAGCTTACGAGCGGTTCCTGGGGAGGAGACCCAGTACTTC

clone_size: once
v_call: TRBV7-2
d_call: TRBD1
j_call: TRBJ1-6
cdr3_aa: CASGLEGTGNNSPLHF
cdr3_nt: TGTGCCAGCGGCTTAGAAGGGACAGGCAATAATTCACCCCTCCACTTT

clone_size: many
v_call: TRBV11-3
d_call: -
j_call: TRBJ1-4
cdr3_aa: CASSLDWHRENEKLFF
cdr3_nt: TGTGCCAGCAGCTTAGATTGGCACAGGGAAAATGAAAAACTGTTTTTT

clone_size: many
v_call: TRBV28
d_call: -
j_call: TRBJ2-5
cdr3_aa: CASIPSRLFQETQYF
cdr3_nt: TGTGCCAGCATCCCCTCTCGCCTGTTCCAAGAGACCCAGTACTTC

clone_size: few
v_call: TRBV29-1
d_call: TRBD1
j_call: TRBJ1-2
cdr3_aa: CSVESGQGVKDGYTF
cdr3_nt: TGCAGCGTTGAATCGGGACAGGGGGTGAAGGATGGCTACACCTTC

clone_size: many
v_call: TRBV28
d_call: TRBD1
j_call: TRBJ2-2
cdr3_aa: CASSPNRGPGELFF
cdr3_nt: TGTGCCAGCAGTCCCAACAGGGGACCCGGGGAGCTGTTTTTT

clone_size: many
v_call: TRBV28
d_call: -
j_call: TRBJ2-5
cdr3_aa: CASQGVEETQYF
cdr3_nt: TGTGCCAGCCAGGGTGTTGAAGAGACCCAGTACTTC

clone_size: many
v_call: TRBV2
d_call: -
j_call: TRBJ2-4
cdr3_aa: CASGRWGLAKNIQYF
cdr3_nt: TGTGCCAGCGGAAGGTGGGGCCTAGCCAAAAACATTCAGTACTTC

clone_size: few
v_call: TRBV28
d_call: -
j_call: TRBJ2-2
cdr3_aa: CASSSPSGGELFF
cdr3_nt: TGTGCCAGCAGTTCCCCCTCAGGCGGGGAGCTGTTTTTT

clone_size: many
v_call: TRBV29-1
d_call: TRBD1
j_call: TRBJ1-1
cdr3_aa: CSVEGDRGMNTEAFF
cdr3_nt: TGCAGCGTTGAAGGGGACAGGGGCATGAACACTGAAGCTTTCTTT

clone_size: many
v_call: TRBV28
d_call: -
j_call: TRBJ2-2
cdr3_aa: CASSYLYTGELFF
cdr3_nt: TGTGCCAGCAGTTACTTATACACCGGGGAGCTGTTTTTT

clone_size: few
v_call: TRBV10-3
d_call: TRBD1
j_call: TRBJ1-2
cdr3_aa: CAISESIGQGEDGYTF
cdr3_nt: TGTGCCATCAGTGAGTCCATAGGCCAGGGGGAGGATGGCTACACCTTC

clone_size: many
v_call: TRBV6-2/TRBV6-3
d_call: -
j_call: TRBJ2-1
cdr3_aa: CASSYAGSSYNEQFF
cdr3_nt: TGTGCCAGCAGTTATGCCGGGAGCTCCTACAATGAGCAGTTCTTC

clone_size: few
v_call: TRBV5-5
d_call: -
j_call: TRBJ1-5
cdr3_aa: CASSSFRPGGDQPQHF
cdr3_nt: TGTGCCAGCAGCTCCTTCCGACCGGGGGGGGATCAGCCCCAGCATTTT

clone_size: -
v_call: TRBV7-2
d_call: -
j_call: TRBJ2-7
cdr3_aa: CASSLLQNHYEQYF
cdr3_nt: TGTGCCAGCAGCTTATTACAGAACCATTACGAGCAGTACTTC

clone_size: many
v_call: TRBV2
d_call: TRBD1
j_call: TRBJ1-6
cdr3_aa: CASRGTEATPLHF
cdr3_nt: TGTGCCAGCAGGGGGACAGAGGCGACACCCCTCCACTTT

clone_size: many
v_call: TRBV20-1
d_call: TRBD1
j_call: TRBJ1-2
cdr3_aa: CSAGQTGGVANYGYTF
cdr3_nt: TGCAGTGCTGGACAGACAGGGGGAGTTGCTAACTATGGCTACACCTTC

clone_size: -
v_call: TRBV20-1
d_call: TRBD1
j_call: TRBJ2-7
cdr3_aa: CSASFGTGPTYEQYF
cdr3_nt: TGCAGTGCTAGCTTTGGGACAGGACCCACCTACGAGCAGTACTTC

clone_size: many
v_call: TRBV30
d_call: -
j_call: TRBJ2-7
cdr3_aa: CAWNLAGGGAAEQYF
cdr3_nt: TGTGCCTGGAACCTCGCAGGAGGGGGCGCGGCCGAGCAGTACTTC

clone_size: many
v_call: TRBV12-3/TRBV12-4
d_call: TRBD2
j_call: TRBJ2-7
cdr3_aa: CASNPQVGTTISYEQYF
cdr3_nt: TGTGCCAGCAACCCCCAGGTGGGGACTACAATCTCCTACGAGCAGTACTTC

clone_size: few
v_call: TRBV20-1
d_call: -
j_call: TRBJ1-5
cdr3_aa: CSAIHRSSNQPQHF
cdr3_nt: TGCAGTGCTATTCACAGGAGTAGCAATCAGCCCCAGCATTTT

clone_size: few
v_call: TRBV18
d_call: -
j_call: TRBJ1-3
cdr3_aa: CASSPRAALSSGNTIYF
cdr3_nt: TGTGCCAGCTCACCAAGGGCAGCCTTGAGCTCTGGAAACACCATATATTTT